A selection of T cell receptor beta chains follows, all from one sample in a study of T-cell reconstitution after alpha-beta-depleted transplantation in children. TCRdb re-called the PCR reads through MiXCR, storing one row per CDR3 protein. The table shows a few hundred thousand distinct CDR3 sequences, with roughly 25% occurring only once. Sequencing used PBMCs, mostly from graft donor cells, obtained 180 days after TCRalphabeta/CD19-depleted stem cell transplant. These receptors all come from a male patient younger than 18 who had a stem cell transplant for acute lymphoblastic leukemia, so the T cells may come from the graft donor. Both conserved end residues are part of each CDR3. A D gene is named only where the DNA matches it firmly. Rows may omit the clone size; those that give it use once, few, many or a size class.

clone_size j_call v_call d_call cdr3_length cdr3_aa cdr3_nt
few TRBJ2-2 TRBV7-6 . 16 CASSLDPGGGTGELFF TGTGCCAGCAGCTTAGATCCAGGGGGGGGCACCGGGGAGCTGTTTTTT
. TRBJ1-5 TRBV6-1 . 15 CASSPEGGRNQPQHF TGTGCCAGCAGTCCAGAGGGGGGACGCAATCAGCCCCAGCATTTT
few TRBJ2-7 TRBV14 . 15 CASSPDSGVIYEQYF TGTGCCAGCAGCCCCGATAGCGGCGTGATCTACGAGCAGTACTTC
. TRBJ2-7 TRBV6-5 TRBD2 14 CASSSLGTIYEQYF TGTGCCAGCAGTTCCCTAGGGACTATCTACGAGCAGTACTTC
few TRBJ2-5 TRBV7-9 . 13 CASSSGAQETQYF TGTGCCAGCAGCTCCGGGGCTCAAGAGACCCAGTACTTC
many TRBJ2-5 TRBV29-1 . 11 CSARTYGTQYF TGCAGCGCCAGAACGTATGGGACCCAGTACTTC
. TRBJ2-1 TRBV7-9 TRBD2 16 CASSFLREPFYNEQFF TGTGCCAGCAGCTTCTTGCGGGAGCCCTTTTACAATGAGCAGTTCTTC
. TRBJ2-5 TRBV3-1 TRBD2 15 CASSQAGTSRKTQYF TGTGCCAGCAGCCAAGCCGGGACTAGCCGGAAGACCCAGTACTTC
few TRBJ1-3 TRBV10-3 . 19 CAIMGAPGWATGPGNTIYF TGTGCCATCATGGGGGCCCCAGGGTGGGCAACAGGTCCTGGAAACACCATATATTTT
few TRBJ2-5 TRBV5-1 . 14 CASSFSRGGETQYF TGCGCCAGCAGCTTCAGTCGAGGGGGGGAGACCCAGTACTTC
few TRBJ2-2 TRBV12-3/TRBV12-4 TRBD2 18 CASSFPAATSGNTGELFF TGTGCCAGCAGTTTCCCCGCGGCGACTAGCGGGAACACCGGGGAGCTGTTTTTT
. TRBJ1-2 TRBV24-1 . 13 CATSDSDGHGYTF TGTGCCACCAGTGATTCCGACGGCCATGGCTACACCTTC
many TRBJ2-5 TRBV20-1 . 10 CSDVRETQYF TGCAGTGATGTACGGGAGACCCAGTACTTC
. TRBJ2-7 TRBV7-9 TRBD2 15 CASSLRGLDSYEQYF TGTGCCAGCAGCTTACGAGGACTAGACTCCTACGAGCAGTACTTC
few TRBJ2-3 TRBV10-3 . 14 CATLPVFSTDTQYF TGTGCCACACTACCTGTATTTTCCACAGATACGCAGTATTTT
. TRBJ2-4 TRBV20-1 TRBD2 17 CSASRGGGRLGKNIQYF TGCAGTGCTAGTCGTGGAGGCGGGAGGCTGGGGAAAAACATTCAGTACTTC
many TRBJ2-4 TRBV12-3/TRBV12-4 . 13 CASSPYPSNIQYF TGTGCCAGCAGTCCGTACCCGTCAAACATTCAGTACTTC
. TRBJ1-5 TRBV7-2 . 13 CASSLAGRQPQHF TGTGCCAGCAGCTTAGCAGGACGGCAGCCCCAGCATTTT
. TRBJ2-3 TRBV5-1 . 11 CASGLTDTQYF TGCGCCAGCGGGTTAACAGATACGCAGTATTTT
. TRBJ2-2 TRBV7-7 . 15 CASSRDGHFTGELFF TGTGCCAGCAGCCGGGATGGACATTTCACCGGGGAGCTGTTTTTT
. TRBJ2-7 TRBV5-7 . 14 CASRKRKGAYEQYF TGTGCCAGCAGGAAACGAAAGGGGGCCTACGAGCAGTACTTC
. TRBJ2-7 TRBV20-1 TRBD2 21 CSARARTGTSLAGGMPYEQYF TGCAGTGCTAGAGCCCGGACAGGGACTTCCTTAGCGGGAGGGATGCCCTACGAGCAGTACTTC
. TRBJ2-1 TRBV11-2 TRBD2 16 CASSPSGSFLHNEQFF TGTGCCAGCAGCCCAAGCGGGAGCTTCTTACACAATGAGCAGTTCTTC
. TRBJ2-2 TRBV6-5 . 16 CASSYSEGLSTGELFF TGTGCCAGCAGTTACTCAGAGGGGCTTAGCACCGGGGAGCTGTTTTTT
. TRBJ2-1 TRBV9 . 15 CASSVAGDNYNEQFF TGTGCCAGCAGCGTAGCCGGGGATAACTACAATGAGCAGTTCTTC
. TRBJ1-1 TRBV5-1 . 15 CASSSAQGKATEAFF TGCGCCAGCAGCTCCGCACAGGGAAAGGCCACTGAAGCTTTCTTT
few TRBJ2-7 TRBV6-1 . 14 CASTNPSPSYEQYF TGTGCCAGCACTAACCCTAGCCCATCCTACGAGCAGTACTTC
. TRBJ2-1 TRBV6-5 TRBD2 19 CASSYSSVSSGSRYNEQFF TGTGCCAGCAGTTACTCGTCCGTTTCTAGCGGGAGCCGGTACAATGAGCAGTTCTTC
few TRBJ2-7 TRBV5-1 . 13 CASNTRHHYEQYF TGCGCCAGCAACACCCGGCACCACTACGAGCAGTACTTC
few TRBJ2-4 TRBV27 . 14 CASSPQGFKNIQYF TGTGCCAGCAGCCCACAAGGGTTCAAAAACATTCAGTACTTC
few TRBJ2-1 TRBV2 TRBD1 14 CASSWTGRNNEQFF TGTGCCAGCAGTTGGACAGGGCGAAACAATGAGCAGTTCTTC
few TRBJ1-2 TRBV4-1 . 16 CASSPIPGAVYPGYTF TGCGCCAGCAGCCCGATCCCAGGGGCCGTGTATCCAGGCTACACCTTC
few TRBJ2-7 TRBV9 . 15 CASGALNSEIYEQYF TGTGCCAGCGGGGCCCTGAACAGCGAAATATACGAGCAGTACTTC
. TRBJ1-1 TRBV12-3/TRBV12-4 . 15 CASSLHPTLGTEAFF TGTGCCAGCAGTTTGCACCCCACACTGGGGACAGAAGCTTTCTTT
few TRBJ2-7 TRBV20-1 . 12 CSAGPRGYEQYF TGCAGTGCTGGGCCCAGGGGCTACGAGCAGTACTTC
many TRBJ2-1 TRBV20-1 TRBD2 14 CSAPSSGRANEQFF TGCAGTGCTCCTTCAAGCGGGAGGGCCAATGAGCAGTTCTTC
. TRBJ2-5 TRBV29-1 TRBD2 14 CSVDWGLEQETQYF TGCAGCGTTGATTGGGGACTAGAACAAGAGACCCAGTACTTC
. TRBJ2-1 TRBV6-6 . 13 CASEGSIYNEQFF TGCGCCTCAGAGGGGAGTATCTACAATGAGCAGTTCTTC
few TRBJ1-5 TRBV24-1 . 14 CATSAAPAGQPQHF TGTGCCACCAGTGCAGCCCCGGCGGGTCAGCCCCAGCATTTT
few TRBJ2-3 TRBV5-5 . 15 CASSLVVTSTDTQYF TGTGCCAGCAGCTTGGTCGTTACTAGCACAGATACGCAGTATTTT
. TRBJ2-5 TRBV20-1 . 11 CSGRRAETQYF TGCAGTGGAAGGCGGGCGGAGACCCAGTACTTC
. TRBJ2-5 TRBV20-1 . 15 CSATAAGAVQETQYF TGCAGTGCAACTGCTGCTGGGGCGGTCCAAGAGACCCAGTACTTC
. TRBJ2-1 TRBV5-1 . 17 CASSWGAIRSSYNEQFF TGCGCCAGCAGCTGGGGGGCCATCAGGAGCTCCTACAATGAGCAGTTCTTC
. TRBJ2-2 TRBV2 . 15 CASLSGGPNTGELFF TGTGCCAGCTTGTCGGGCGGGCCGAACACCGGGGAGCTGTTTTTT
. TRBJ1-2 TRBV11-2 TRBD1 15 CASSPVTGTSYGYTF TGTGCCAGCAGCCCGGTGACAGGGACCTCATATGGCTACACCTTC
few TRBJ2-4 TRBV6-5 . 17 CASSYEGGFRAKNIQYF TGTGCCAGCAGTTACGAGGGAGGCTTCCGAGCCAAAAACATTCAGTACTTC
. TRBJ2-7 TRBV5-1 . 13 CASSPDRRYEQYF TGCGCCAGCAGCCCCGACAGGCGCTACGAGCAGTACTTC
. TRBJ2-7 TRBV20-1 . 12 CSARVRNYEQYF TGCAGTGCTAGAGTAAGGAATTACGAGCAGTACTTC
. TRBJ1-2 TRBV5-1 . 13 CASSGTGVYGYTF TGCGCCAGCTCCGGGACGGGAGTCTATGGCTACACCTTC
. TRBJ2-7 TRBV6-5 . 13 CASSYGGRDEQYF TGTGCCAGCAGTTACGGGGGAAGAGACGAGCAGTACTTC
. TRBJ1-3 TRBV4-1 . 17 CASSQGPAGGSGNTIYF TGCGCCAGCAGCCAAGGTCCAGCGGGGGGCTCTGGAAACACCATATATTTT
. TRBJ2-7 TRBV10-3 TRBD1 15 CAISESGQGTYEQYF TGTGCCATCAGTGAGTCGGGACAGGGAACCTACGAGCAGTACTTC
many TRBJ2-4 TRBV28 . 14 CASSLTTTRTIQYF TGTGCCAGCAGTTTGACAACCACAAGGACTATTCAGTACTTC
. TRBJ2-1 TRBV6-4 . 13 CASRDCSYNEQFF TGTGCCAGTAGGGACTGCTCCTACAATGAGCAGTTCTTC
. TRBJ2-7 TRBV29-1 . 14 CSVEDPGWGYEQYF TGCAGCGTTGAAGATCCCGGATGGGGTTACGAGCAGTACTTC
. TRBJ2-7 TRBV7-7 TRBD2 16 CASSLGDASGAYEQYF TGTGCCAGCAGCTTAGGGGATGCTAGCGGGGCCTACGAGCAGTACTTC
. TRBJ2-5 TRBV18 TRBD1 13 CASSPAGGETQYF TGTGCCAGCTCACCAGCAGGGGGCGAGACCCAGTACTTC